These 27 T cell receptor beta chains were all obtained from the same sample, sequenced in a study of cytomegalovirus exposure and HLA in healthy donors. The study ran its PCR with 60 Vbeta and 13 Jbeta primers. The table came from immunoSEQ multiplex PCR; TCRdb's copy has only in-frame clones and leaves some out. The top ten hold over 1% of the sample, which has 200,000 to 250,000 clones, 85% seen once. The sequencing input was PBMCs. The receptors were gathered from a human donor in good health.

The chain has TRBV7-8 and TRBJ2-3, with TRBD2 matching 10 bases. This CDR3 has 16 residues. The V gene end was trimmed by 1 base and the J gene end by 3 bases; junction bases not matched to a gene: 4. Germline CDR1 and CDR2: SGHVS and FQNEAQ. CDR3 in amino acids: CASSLDLAGETDTQYF. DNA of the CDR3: TGTGCCAGCAGCTTAGATCTAGCGGGAGAGACAGATACGCAGTATTTT.

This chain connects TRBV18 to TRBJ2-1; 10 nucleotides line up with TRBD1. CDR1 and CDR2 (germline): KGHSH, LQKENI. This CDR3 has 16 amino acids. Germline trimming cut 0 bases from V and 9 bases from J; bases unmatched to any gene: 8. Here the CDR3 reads CASSPPSVDRGSEQFF. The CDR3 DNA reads TGTGCCAGCTCACCACCAAGTGTGGACAGGGGGTCTGAGCAGTTCTTC.

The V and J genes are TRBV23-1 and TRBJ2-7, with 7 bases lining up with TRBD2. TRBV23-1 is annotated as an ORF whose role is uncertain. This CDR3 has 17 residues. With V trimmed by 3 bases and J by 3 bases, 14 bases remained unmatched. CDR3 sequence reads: CASSHPGQGTNVYEQYF. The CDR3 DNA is TGCGCCAGCAGTCACCCTGGACAAGGGACTAACGTCTACGAGCAGTACTTC.

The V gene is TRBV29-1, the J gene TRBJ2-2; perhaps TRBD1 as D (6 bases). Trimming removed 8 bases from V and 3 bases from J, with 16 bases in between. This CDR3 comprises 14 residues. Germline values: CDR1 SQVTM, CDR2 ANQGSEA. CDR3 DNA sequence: TGCAGCCCTCGACAGGCTAAGGACACCGGGGAGCTGTTTTTT. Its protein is CSPRQAKDTGELFF.

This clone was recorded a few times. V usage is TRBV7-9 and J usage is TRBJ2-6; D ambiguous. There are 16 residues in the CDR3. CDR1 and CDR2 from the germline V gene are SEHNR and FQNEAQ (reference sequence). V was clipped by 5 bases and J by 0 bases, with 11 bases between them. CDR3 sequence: CASSRSRDSGANVLTF. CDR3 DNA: TGTGCCAGCAGCCGGTCCCGAGACTCTGGGGCCAACGTCCTGACTTTC.

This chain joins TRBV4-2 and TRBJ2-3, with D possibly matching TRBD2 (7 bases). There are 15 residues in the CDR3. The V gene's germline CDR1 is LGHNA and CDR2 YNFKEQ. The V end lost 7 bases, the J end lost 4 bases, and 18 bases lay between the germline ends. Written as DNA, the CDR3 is TGTGCCAGCACCGACAGGCGGGAGACCCCAGATACGCAGTATTTT. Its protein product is CASTDRRETPDTQYF.

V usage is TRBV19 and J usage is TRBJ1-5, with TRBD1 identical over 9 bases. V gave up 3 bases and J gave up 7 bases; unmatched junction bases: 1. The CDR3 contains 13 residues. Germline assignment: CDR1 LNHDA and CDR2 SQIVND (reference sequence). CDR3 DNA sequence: TGTGCCAGTAGTATGGACAGGGGACAGCCCCAGCATTTT. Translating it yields CASSMDRGQPQHF.

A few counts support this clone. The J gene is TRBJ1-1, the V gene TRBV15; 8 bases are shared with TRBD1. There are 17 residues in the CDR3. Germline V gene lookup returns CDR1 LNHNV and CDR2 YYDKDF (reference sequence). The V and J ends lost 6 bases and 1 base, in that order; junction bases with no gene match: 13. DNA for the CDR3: TGTGCCACCAGGATCAGCTTGGACAGGGCGGGGAACACTGAAGCTTTCTTT. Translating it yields CATRISLDRAGNTEAFF.

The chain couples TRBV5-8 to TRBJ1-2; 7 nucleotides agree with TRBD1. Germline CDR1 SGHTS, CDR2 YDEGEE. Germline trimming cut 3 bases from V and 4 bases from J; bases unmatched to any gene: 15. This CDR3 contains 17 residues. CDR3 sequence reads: CASSSWEGGAHLYGYTF. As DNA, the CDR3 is TGTGCCAGCAGCTCGTGGGAAGGGGGCGCCCACCTCTATGGCTACACCTTC.

CDR3 in DNA: TGTGCCACCAGGAAGGTGGAGACCGGAGATCAGCCCCAGCATTTT. Translating gives CATRKVETGDQPQHF. This rearrangement joins TRBV6-1 to TRBJ1-5; D ambiguous. With 10 bases removed from V and 5 bases from J, the gap between germline ends came to 21 bases. Germline-derived CDR1 and CDR2 are MNHNS and SASEGT. The CDR3 is 15 residues long.

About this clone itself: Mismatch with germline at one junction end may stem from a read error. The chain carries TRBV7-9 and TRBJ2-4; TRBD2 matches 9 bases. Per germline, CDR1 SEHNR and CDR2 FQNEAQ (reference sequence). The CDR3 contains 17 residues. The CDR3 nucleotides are TGTTCCAGCAGCTTAGTGCGCCTAGCGGGATTGGGAAACATTCAGTACTTC. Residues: CSSSLVRLAGLGNIQYF.

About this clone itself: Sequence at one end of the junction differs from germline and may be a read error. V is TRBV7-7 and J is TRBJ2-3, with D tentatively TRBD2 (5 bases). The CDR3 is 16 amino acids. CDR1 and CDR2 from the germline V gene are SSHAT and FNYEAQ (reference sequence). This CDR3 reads CASSPRGLLSTDTQYF. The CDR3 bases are TGTGCTAGCAGCCCCAGAGGGTTGCTGAGCACAGATACGCAGTATTTT.

Here the CDR3 reads CASSERLAGGSSGANVLTF. CDR3 nucleotides: TGTGCCAGCAGCGAAAGACTAGCGGGAGGGTCGTCGGGGGCCAACGTCCTGACTTTC. This sequence joins TRBV9 and TRBJ2-6, with TRBD2 matching 14 bases. Germline V CDR1 and CDR2: SGDLS, YYNGEE. This CDR3 contains 19 residues. V trimming: 3 bases; J trimming: 4 bases; junction bases outside the gene matches: 9.

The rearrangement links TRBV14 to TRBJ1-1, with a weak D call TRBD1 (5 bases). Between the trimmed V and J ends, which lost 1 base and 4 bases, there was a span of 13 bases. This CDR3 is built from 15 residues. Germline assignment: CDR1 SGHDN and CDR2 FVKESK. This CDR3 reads CASSQVGGSVTEAFF. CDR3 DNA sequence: TGTGCCAGCAGCCAAGTCGGGGGTTCGGTCACTGAAGCTTTCTTT.

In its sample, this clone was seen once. In DNA form, the CDR3 reads TGTGCCAGCAGTGCCGGCCCCCGGATGGGCAGGGACTATGGCTACACCTTC. It translates to CASSAGPRMGRDYGYTF. This chain joins TRBV6-1 and TRBJ1-2; possibly TRBD1 for D (5 bases). Germline V lookup: CDR1 MNHNS, CDR2 SASEGT. The CDR3 covers 17 residues. The V gene lost 4 bases and the J gene lost 3 bases, with 21 bases spanning the gap.

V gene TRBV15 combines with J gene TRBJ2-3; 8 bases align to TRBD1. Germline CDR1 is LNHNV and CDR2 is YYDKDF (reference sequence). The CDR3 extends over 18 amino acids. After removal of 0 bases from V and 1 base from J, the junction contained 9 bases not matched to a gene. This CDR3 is CATSREGGRGLGTDTQYF. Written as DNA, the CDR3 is TGTGCCACCAGCAGAGAGGGGGGCAGGGGGCTGGGCACAGATACGCAGTATTTT.

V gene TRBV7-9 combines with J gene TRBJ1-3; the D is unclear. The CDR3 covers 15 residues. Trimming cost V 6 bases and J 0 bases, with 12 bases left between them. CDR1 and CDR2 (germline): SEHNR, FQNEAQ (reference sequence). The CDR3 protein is CASRGEASSGNTIYF. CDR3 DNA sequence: TGTGCCAGCAGGGGTGAAGCGAGCTCTGGAAACACCATATATTTT.

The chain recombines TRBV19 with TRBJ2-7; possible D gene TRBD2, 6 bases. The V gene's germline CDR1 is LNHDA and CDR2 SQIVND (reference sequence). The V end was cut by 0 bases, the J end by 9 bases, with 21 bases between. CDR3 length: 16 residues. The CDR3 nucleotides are TGTGCCAGTAGTATAGATGCAGCGGGTACCCCTACGAGGCAGTACTTC. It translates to CASSIDAAGTPTRQYF. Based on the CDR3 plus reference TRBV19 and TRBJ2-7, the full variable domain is DGGITQSPKYLFRKEGQNVTLSCEQNLNHDAMYWYRQDPGQGLRLIYYSQIVNDFQKGDIAEGYSVSREKKESFPLTVTSAQKNPTAFYLCASSIDAAGTPTRQYFGPGTRLTVT.

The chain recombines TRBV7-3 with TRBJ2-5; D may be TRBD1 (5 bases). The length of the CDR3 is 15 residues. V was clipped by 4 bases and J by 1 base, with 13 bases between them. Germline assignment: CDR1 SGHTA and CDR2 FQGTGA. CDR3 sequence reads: CASSSRQFPQETQYF. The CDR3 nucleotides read TGTGCCAGCAGCTCCCGACAGTTCCCCCAAGAGACCCAGTACTTC.

The CDR3 region has the DNA TGTGCCAGTAGTATCGGTCTCCCGGGAGGGCCCGGAGATACGCAGTATTTT. As protein: CASSIGLPGGPGDTQYF. The chain combines TRBV19 with TRBJ2-3, with 8 bases that match TRBD2. The V and J ends lost 3 bases and 5 bases, in that order; junction bases with no gene match: 13. CDR1 and CDR2 from the germline V gene are LNHDA and SQIVND (reference sequence). CDR3 size: 17 residues.

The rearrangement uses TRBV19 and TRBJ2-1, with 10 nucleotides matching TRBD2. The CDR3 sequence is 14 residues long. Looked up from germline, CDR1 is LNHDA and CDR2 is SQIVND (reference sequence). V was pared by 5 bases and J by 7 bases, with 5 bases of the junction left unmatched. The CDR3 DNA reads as TGTGCCAGTAGTCAGCGGGAGGGGTGGAATGAGCAGTTCTTC. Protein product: CASSQREGWNEQFF.

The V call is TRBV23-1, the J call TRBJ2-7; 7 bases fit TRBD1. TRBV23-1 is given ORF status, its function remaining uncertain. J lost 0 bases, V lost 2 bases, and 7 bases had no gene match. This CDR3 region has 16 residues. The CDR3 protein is CASSQKPGQRSYEQYF. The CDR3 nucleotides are TGCGCCAGCAGTCAAAAACCGGGACAGCGCTCCTACGAGCAGTACTTC.

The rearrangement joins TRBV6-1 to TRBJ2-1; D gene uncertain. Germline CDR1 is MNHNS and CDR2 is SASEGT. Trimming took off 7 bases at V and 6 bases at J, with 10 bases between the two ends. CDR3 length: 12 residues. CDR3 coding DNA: TGTGCCAGCACGCGACACACCAATGAGCAGTTCTTC. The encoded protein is CASTRHTNEQFF.

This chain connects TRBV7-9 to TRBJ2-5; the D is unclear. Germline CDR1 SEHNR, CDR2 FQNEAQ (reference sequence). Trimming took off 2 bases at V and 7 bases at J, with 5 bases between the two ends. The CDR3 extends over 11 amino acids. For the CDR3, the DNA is TGTGCCAGCAGCTTAACGGGGACCCAGTACTTC. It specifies CASSLTGTQYF.

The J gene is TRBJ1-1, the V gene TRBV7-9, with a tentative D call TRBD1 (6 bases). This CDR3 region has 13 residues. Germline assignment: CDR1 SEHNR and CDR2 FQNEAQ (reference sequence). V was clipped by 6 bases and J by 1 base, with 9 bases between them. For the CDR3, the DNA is TGTGCCAGCAGTCGACAGGAGAACACTGAAGCTTTCTTT. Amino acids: CASSRQENTEAFF.

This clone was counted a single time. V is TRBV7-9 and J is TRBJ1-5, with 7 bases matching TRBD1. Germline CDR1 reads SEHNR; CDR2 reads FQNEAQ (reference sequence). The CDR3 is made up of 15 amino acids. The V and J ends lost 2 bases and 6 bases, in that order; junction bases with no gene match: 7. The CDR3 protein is CASSLNDRDGQPQHF. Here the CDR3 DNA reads TGTGCCAGCAGCTTAAATGACAGGGACGGTCAGCCCCAGCATTTT.

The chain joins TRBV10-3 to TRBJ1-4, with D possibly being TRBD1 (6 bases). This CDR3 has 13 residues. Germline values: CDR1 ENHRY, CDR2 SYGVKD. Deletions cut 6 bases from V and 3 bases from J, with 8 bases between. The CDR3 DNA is TGTGCCATCAGAGACAGGCCTAATGAAAAACTGTTTTTT. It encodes CAIRDRPNEKLFF.